This is a list of T cell receptor beta chains from one sample in a study of blood T cell repertoires in COVID-19. The repertoire was sequenced with immunoSEQ multiplex PCR; TCRdb's copy has only in-frame clones and lacks some. This table holds about 97,000 clones, just over 90% found once. The specimen was peripheral blood. The receptors were sampled from a man aged 55 to 70 with acute or convalescent COVID-19. Both conserved end residues are part of each CDR3. The D gene is left open where the match is weak. Some rows mark clone size as missing; the rest say once, few, many or name a class of expanded clone.

abundance: .; j_gene: TRBJ1-2; v_gene: TRBV7-2; d_gene: TRBD1; CDR3nt: TGTGCCAGCAGCTTGACAGGGGGGGTCTATGGCTACACCTTC; CDR3aa: CASSLTGGVYGYTF
abundance: .; j_gene: TRBJ1-6; v_gene: TRBV28; d_gene: TRBD1; CDR3nt: TGTGCCAGCAGTCCTCGACAGGGATCACCCCTCCACTTT; CDR3aa: CASSPRQGSPLHF
abundance: .; j_gene: TRBJ1-5; v_gene: TRBV5-8; d_gene: TRBD1; CDR3nt: TGTGCCAGCAGGCAGACAGGGGTTCAGCCCCAGCATTTT; CDR3aa: CASRQTGVQPQHF
abundance: .; j_gene: TRBJ2-5; v_gene: TRBV7-2; d_gene: .; CDR3nt: TGTGCCAGCAGCGTTACCCGGGATGCGGGGACCCAGTACTTC; CDR3aa: CASSVTRDAGTQYF
abundance: .; j_gene: TRBJ1-3; v_gene: TRBV6-1; d_gene: .; CDR3nt: TGTGCCAGCAGTGAAAGATGGCGGGGGACGGGCTCTGGAAACACCATATATTTT; CDR3aa: CASSERWRGTGSGNTIYF
abundance: .; j_gene: TRBJ1-2; v_gene: TRBV3-1/TRBV3-2; d_gene: .; CDR3nt: TGTGCCAGCAGCCAAGCACATGGCGGAGGGTATGGCTACACCTTC; CDR3aa: CASSQAHGGGYGYTF
abundance: .; j_gene: TRBJ2-3; v_gene: TRBV5-8; d_gene: .; CDR3nt: TGTGCCAGCAGCTTGGAAGGACAGTCCACAGATACGCAGTATTTT; CDR3aa: CASSLEGQSTDTQYF
abundance: .; j_gene: TRBJ2-2; v_gene: TRBV6-1; d_gene: .; CDR3nt: TGTGCCAGCAGTGAGCAGGGGATCAGCACCGGGGAGCTGTTTTTT; CDR3aa: CASSEQGISTGELFF
abundance: .; j_gene: TRBJ2-4; v_gene: TRBV19; d_gene: .; CDR3nt: TGTGCCAGTAGTATAGGGTTGGGCCAAAACATTCAGTACTTC; CDR3aa: CASSIGLGQNIQYF
abundance: .; j_gene: TRBJ1-3; v_gene: TRBV2; d_gene: .; CDR3nt: TGTGCCACCACAGGCCGACAGTTCGGAAACACCATATATTTT; CDR3aa: CATTGRQFGNTIYF
abundance: .; j_gene: TRBJ1-5; v_gene: TRBV4-1; d_gene: TRBD1; CDR3nt: TGCGCCAGCAGCCGGGACAGGGATCAGCCCCAGCATTTT; CDR3aa: CASSRDRDQPQHF
abundance: .; j_gene: TRBJ2-1; v_gene: TRBV11-3; d_gene: .; CDR3nt: TGTGCCAGCAGCTTAGAGGGCAGGGCGAGCAATGAGCAGTTCTTC; CDR3aa: CASSLEGRASNEQFF
abundance: .; j_gene: TRBJ1-6; v_gene: TRBV3-1/TRBV3-2; d_gene: .; CDR3nt: TGTGCCAGCAGCCAAGACGCAGTCCGTTCACCCCTCCACTTT; CDR3aa: CASSQDAVRSPLHF
abundance: .; j_gene: TRBJ1-2; v_gene: TRBV29-1; d_gene: TRBD1; CDR3nt: TGCAGCGTTGCTCCGAGGACAGGATCCTATGGCTACACCTTC; CDR3aa: CSVAPRTGSYGYTF
abundance: few; j_gene: TRBJ2-7; v_gene: TRBV6-5; d_gene: .; CDR3nt: TGTGCCAGCAGTCTGAAGGGGTCAGGCGCCTACGAGCAGTACTTC; CDR3aa: CASSLKGSGAYEQYF
abundance: .; j_gene: TRBJ1-6; v_gene: TRBV6-4; d_gene: .; CDR3nt: TGTGCCATATTAGGGGAGCCCGCGGGGAATTCACCCCTCCACTTT; CDR3aa: CAILGEPAGNSPLHF
abundance: once; j_gene: TRBJ2-1; v_gene: TRBV6-5; d_gene: .; CDR3nt: TGTGCCAGCAGAGCCCGGGAGACCCGCAATGAGCAGTTCTTC; CDR3aa: CASRARETRNEQFF
abundance: .; j_gene: TRBJ1-3; v_gene: TRBV19; d_gene: .; CDR3nt: TGTGCCAGTAGTATGGGGGCCGCTCCAGACACCATATATTTT; CDR3aa: CASSMGAAPDTIYF
abundance: .; j_gene: TRBJ2-5; v_gene: TRBV5-4; d_gene: TRBD1; CDR3nt: TGTGCCAGCAGCTTGGAGGGCAGGGGGCTAAAGACCCAGTACTTC; CDR3aa: CASSLEGRGLKTQYF
abundance: .; j_gene: TRBJ1-5; v_gene: TRBV7-9; d_gene: .; CDR3nt: TGTGCCAGCACCTCAGGGGCCTGGGACCCGGAGAATCAGCCCCAGCATTTT; CDR3aa: CASTSGAWDPENQPQHF
abundance: .; j_gene: TRBJ1-1; v_gene: TRBV6-5; d_gene: .; CDR3nt: TGTGCCAGCAGTTCCTCGTACGGGTACACTGAAGCTTTCTTT; CDR3aa: CASSSSYGYTEAFF
abundance: .; j_gene: TRBJ2-1; v_gene: TRBV5-1; d_gene: TRBD1; CDR3nt: TGCGCCAGCAGCCCGAACGGACAGGAGGTCGATGAGCAGTTCTTC; CDR3aa: CASSPNGQEVDEQFF
abundance: .; j_gene: TRBJ1-5; v_gene: TRBV12-3/TRBV12-4; d_gene: .; CDR3nt: TGTGCCACCTGCGACTTCCCCGAGGGGCCCCAGCATTTT; CDR3aa: CATCDFPEGPQHF
abundance: .; j_gene: TRBJ2-5; v_gene: TRBV5-6; d_gene: .; CDR3nt: TGTGCCAGCAGCTTGCTAAGGGCTAGAGGGGAGACCCAGTACTTC; CDR3aa: CASSLLRARGETQYF
abundance: .; j_gene: TRBJ1-1; v_gene: TRBV5-1; d_gene: TRBD1; CDR3nt: TGCGCCAGCAAGGAGGGACAGGGCCGCACTGAAGCTTTCTTT; CDR3aa: CASKEGQGRTEAFF
abundance: once; j_gene: TRBJ1-1; v_gene: TRBV7-2; d_gene: .; CDR3nt: TGTGCCAGCAGCCCCCGGACGGAGGGCACTGAAGCTTTCTTT; CDR3aa: CASSPRTEGTEAFF
abundance: .; j_gene: TRBJ1-2; v_gene: TRBV3-1/TRBV3-2; d_gene: .; CDR3nt: TGTGCCAGCAGCCAAGGGCTCGGGGGGGGGCTGGTCTATGGCTACACCTTC; CDR3aa: CASSQGLGGGLVYGYTF
abundance: .; j_gene: TRBJ1-6; v_gene: TRBV5-4; d_gene: .; CDR3nt: TGTGCCAGCAGCTTGGGGGGGCGCAATAATTCACCCCTCCACTTT; CDR3aa: CASSLGGRNNSPLHF